Listed below are T cell receptor beta chains from one sample, sequenced in a study of T-cell memory formation after mild COVID-19. MiXCR was run by TCRdb on the 5' RACE reads, yielding one entry per CDR3 protein. The top ten hold 9.5% to 15% of the sample, which has hundreds of thousands of distinct CDR3 sequences, around 27% seen once. What was sequenced was PBMCs or a T cell subset sorted from them (not recorded which). The origin of the receptors is an adult woman who had mild COVID-19 (a few samples of this study predate the infection). Cell type and time point are not known. Both conserved end residues are part of each CDR3. Fields, in order: J gene, D gene, clone size, V gene, CDR3 DNA, CDR3 protein. The D gene is left open where the match is weak. For some rows the clone size is stated as once, few or many, or as a class when expanded; others skip it.

TRBJ1-2,.,.,TRBV10-3,TGTGCCATCAGTGATCACAGGGACGGCTACACCTTC,CAISDHRDGYTF
TRBJ2-3,.,.,TRBV20-1,TGCAGTGCTCCGAAACCGACCGGGTGGGGTACGCAGTATTTT,CSAPKPTGWGTQYF
TRBJ2-7,.,.,TRBV30,TGTGCCTGGAGTATTGGGGAGTACGAGCAGTACTTC,CAWSIGEYEQYF
TRBJ2-7,TRBD1,few,TRBV27,TGTGCCAGCAGTTTAATGCAGGGGGCGCACGAGCAGTACTTC,CASSLMQGAHEQYF
TRBJ2-3,TRBD1,few,TRBV7-2,TGTGCCAGCAGGGAAGGGACAGAGATGACAACTAGCACAGATACGCAGTATTTT,CASREGTEMTTSTDTQYF
TRBJ2-3,.,few,TRBV4-3,TGCGCCAGCAGCCAAGATCCTCGCGGGCACACAGATACGCAGTATTTT,CASSQDPRGHTDTQYF
TRBJ2-1,.,.,TRBV2,TGTGCCAGCAGTGCATTTCAGTACAATGAGCAGTTCTTC,CASSAFQYNEQFF
TRBJ2-6,.,.,TRBV14,TGTGCCAGCAGCCCGACCCTACAGGGCCCTCGGAGCTCTGGGGCCAACGTCCTGACTTTC,CASSPTLQGPRSSGANVLTF
TRBJ1-1,TRBD1,.,TRBV5-1,TGCGCCAGCAGCCCGGACCGGACAGGGCAGAGCACTGAAGCTTTCTTT,CASSPDRTGQSTEAFF
TRBJ2-5,.,few,TRBV7-6,TGTGCCAGCAGCTTAAGGACAGCGCTAGAGACCCAGTACTTC,CASSLRTALETQYF
TRBJ2-3,.,few,TRBV7-8,TGTGCCAGCAGCCGGGACTCAAGGTACACAGATACGCAGTATTTT,CASSRDSRYTDTQYF
TRBJ1-2,.,few,TRBV5-8,TGTGCCAGCAGCTTAGGGGACACCAGAGGTGGCTACACCTTC,CASSLGDTRGGYTF
TRBJ2-3,TRBD2,few,TRBV12-3/TRBV12-4,TGTGCCAGCAGCTCTACTAGCGGGGGGGGATTCACAGATACGCAGTATTTT,CASSSTSGGGFTDTQYF
TRBJ1-4,.,.,TRBV12-3/TRBV12-4,TGTGCCAGCAGTCCAGCGATCGAAAAACTGTTTTTT,CASSPAIEKLFF
TRBJ1-5,.,.,TRBV12-3/TRBV12-4,TGTGCCAGCAACCTGGGCGGGGGATATCAGCCCCAGCATTTT,CASNLGGGYQPQHF
TRBJ2-7,TRBD2,few,TRBV6-5,TGTGCCAGCAGTTACTCCTTTAGCGGGAGGGCCTACGAGCAGTACTTC,CASSYSFSGRAYEQYF
TRBJ2-5,.,few,TRBV12-3/TRBV12-4,TGTGCCAGCAGGTCGGGGGCCCCGGGTTGGCAAGAGACCCAGTACTTC,CASRSGAPGWQETQYF
TRBJ2-1,.,.,TRBV9,TGTGCCAGCAGCGTAGTCGCGACTCCGCGCAATGAGCAGTTCTTC,CASSVVATPRNEQFF
TRBJ1-1,.,.,TRBV12-3/TRBV12-4,TGTGCCAGCAGTTCAGAGGTGGGAACTGAAGCTTTCTTT,CASSSEVGTEAFF
TRBJ2-7,TRBD1,few,TRBV5-1,TGCGCCAGCAGCTGGACAGGGGGCTCCTACGAGCAGTACTTC,CASSWTGGSYEQYF
TRBJ1-6,TRBD1,.,TRBV7-2,TGTGCCAGCAGCCCACAGGGGGTGATCGCTTCACCCCTCCACTTT,CASSPQGVIASPLHF